The entry below describes one TCR beta chain. The sample originates from a study of technical replicates of blood from a few donors. Here immunoSEQ multiplex PCR was the method, and the copy in TCRdb shows in-frame clones only, minus some. The table has 70,000 to 90,000 clones, roughly 92% seen once; the top ten hold about 0.4%. Germline V CDR1 and CDR2: MNHEY, SMNVEV (reference sequence). This CDR3 has 19 residues. The V segment lost 2 bases and the J segment 4 bases; nucleotides outside the gene matches: 11. This clonotype was obtained from a human donor in good health. The chain links TRBV27 to TRBJ2-1; 13 positions match TRBD2. Sequencing was done on a sample of T cells isolated from PBMCs. The CDR3 DNA is TGTGCCAGCAGTTTACGTCTTGCGACTAGCGGGAGGTTGTACAATGAGCAGTTCTTC. It is translated as CASSLRLATSGRLYNEQFF.